Below are 19 T cell receptor beta chains sequenced from a single sample in a study of OX40 agonist ivuxolimab in advanced cancers. The table came from immunoSEQ multiplex PCR; TCRdb's copy has only in-frame clones and leaves some out. The sample lists about 24,000 clones, approximately 85% occurring once. Source: CD4+ or CD8+ T cells sorted from blood, taken in a trial of the OX40 agonist ivuxolimab. The receptor source for this set is an adult with an advanced solid tumor such as melanoma, head and neck, liver or kidney cancer.

V and J are TRBV7-2 and TRBJ2-3; 10 bases map to TRBD2. Trimming took 1 base from V and 0 from J; bases not matched to a gene: 4. The germline V gene encodes CDR1 SGHTA and CDR2 FQGNSA. The CDR3 contains 17 residues. The CDR3 DNA reads TGTGCCAGCAGCTTAGGAAGAGCGGGGGGGAGCACAGATACGCAGTATTTT. Protein product: CASSLGRAGGSTDTQYF.

The chain links TRBV4-2 to TRBJ2-3; 11 bases fit TRBD2. Germline loops: CDR1 LGHNA, CDR2 YNFKEQ. J lost 4 bases, V lost 4 bases, and 10 bases had no gene match. CDR3 length: 17 amino acids. DNA of the CDR3: TGTGCCAGCAGCCCAGGAACTAGCGGGAGACCTGCAGATACGCAGTATTTT. Amino acid sequence: CASSPGTSGRPADTQYF.

This chain uses TRBV11-2 with TRBJ2-7; possibly TRBD2 for D (5 bases). Germline CDR1 is SGHAT and CDR2 is FQNNGV. This CDR3 has 13 residues. Trimming removed 7 bases at V and 5 bases at J, with 15 bases between. The chain's CDR3 is CASKSDRGHEQYF. The DNA for the CDR3 is TGTGCCAGCAAAAGCGACCGGGGTCACGAGCAGTACTTC.

This clone appeared once. The rearrangement uses TRBV9 and TRBJ2-2, with D possibly TRBD1 on 6 matching bases. Germline V gene lookup returns CDR1 SGDLS and CDR2 YYNGEE. Deletions cut 3 bases from V and 1 base from J, with 10 bases between. The CDR3 has 15 amino acids. CDR3 in DNA: TGTGCCAGCAGCGCAGGACAGCTGAACACCGGGGAGCTGTTTTTT. This encodes CASSAGQLNTGELFF.

This CDR3 reads CASSSGLRLREKLFF. The CDR3 DNA reads TGTGCCAGCAGCTCCGGGTTGCGACTCCGGGAAAAACTGTTTTTT. The V and J genes are TRBV7-9 and TRBJ1-4; D remains ambiguous. Germline CDR1 SEHNR, CDR2 FQNEAQ (reference sequence). Trimming took off 4 bases at V and 8 bases at J, with 17 bases between the two ends. The length of the CDR3 is 15 residues.

The chain is built from TRBV2 and TRBJ2-7; 8 bases align to TRBD1. Germline V CDR1 and CDR2: SNHLY, FYNNEI. The CDR3 has 14 residues. V lost 7 bases and J lost 2; bases outside the gene matches: 7. The CDR3 loop is CASNGQGLTYEQYF. CDR3 bases: TGTGCCAGCAATGGACAGGGTTTAACCTACGAGCAGTACTTC.

The chain links TRBV11-3 to TRBJ2-7; TRBD2 aligns across 10 bases. Trimming removed 5 bases from V and 2 bases from J; junction bases left unmatched: 15. This CDR3 comprises 18 residues. Per the germline V gene, CDR1 is SGHNT and CDR2 is YENEEA. Here the CDR3 reads CASSPRAWTSGRPYEQYF. The CDR3 nucleotides are TGTGCCAGCAGCCCGCGGGCGTGGACTAGCGGACGGCCCTACGAGCAGTACTTC. The full variable domain, in which reference TRBV11-3 and TRBJ2-7 provide the parts outside the CDR3, is EAGVVQSPRYKIIEKKQPVAFWCNPISGHNTLYWYLQNLGQGPELLIRYENEEAVDDSQLPKDRFSAERLKGVDSTLKIQPAELGDSAVYLCASSPRAWTSGRPYEQYFGPGTRLTVT.

The V call is TRBV5-4, the J call TRBJ2-5; 7 nucleotides line up with TRBD1. Germline V gives CDR1 SGHNT, CDR2 YYREEE (reference sequence). The CDR3 runs 16 residues. V shed 3 bases, J shed 1 base, and the junction held 9 bases outside the gene matches. CDR3: CASSSPRQGVQETQYF. As DNA, the CDR3 is TGTGCCAGCAGCTCACCCCGACAGGGCGTCCAAGAGACCCAGTACTTC.

This clone showed up just once. V usage is TRBV4-2 and J usage is TRBJ2-7; no clear D gene. V lost 0 bases and J lost 9, with 15 bases in between. CDR3 length: 14 amino acids. CDR1 is LGHNA and CDR2 is YNFKEQ in the germline V gene. The CDR3, as DNA: TGTGCCAGCAGCCAAGATACGGCTTGGAAGGGGCAGTACTTC. Translating it yields CASSQDTAWKGQYF.

In the case of this clone: This sample also contains other DNA sequences that code for the same CDR3. The V gene is TRBV4-3, the J gene TRBJ1-3, with D unclear. Germline loops: CDR1 LGHNA, CDR2 YSLEER. Trimming took off 1 base at V and 4 bases at J, with 8 bases between the two ends. This CDR3 has 14 residues. CDR3 in DNA: TGCGCCAGCAGCCAAGGAGCAGGAGGAAACACCATATATTTT. Its translation: CASSQGAGGNTIYF.

As DNA, the CDR3 is TGTGCCAGCTCACCGAGTGGACAGCCTCATCAGCCCCAGCATTTT. It encodes CASSPSGQPHQPQHF. The chain uses TRBV18 and TRBJ1-5, with TRBD1 as a possible D gene (6 bases). V gave up 3 bases and J gave up 5 bases, with 14 bases separating them. The CDR3 consists of 15 residues. Germline V gene sequence: CDR1 KGHSH, CDR2 LQKENI.

This clone has just one count. V and J are TRBV5-1 and TRBJ2-5, with no clear D. V lost 2 bases and J lost 1, with 3 bases in between. Germline CDR1 is SGHRS and CDR2 is YFSETQ. The CDR3 totals 12 residues. The CDR3 spells CASSFPQETQYF. Written as DNA, the CDR3 is TGCGCCAGCAGCTTCCCCCAAGAGACCCAGTACTTC.

This clone has a handful of counts. This chain uses TRBV7-9 with TRBJ2-5; 10 bases line up with TRBD2. CDR1 and CDR2 from the germline V gene are SEHNR and FQNEAQ (reference sequence). J was trimmed by 5 bases and V by 2 bases; bases with no gene match: 14. The CDR3 totals 18 residues. In nucleotides, the CDR3 is TGTGCCAGCAGCTTACCGAGCGGGGGGGCTCTAGGGTTGGAGACCCAGTACTTC. Its translation: CASSLPSGGALGLETQYF.

V and J are TRBV10-3 and TRBJ2-3, with TRBD2 identical over 10 bases. CDR3 size: 17 residues. CDR1 and CDR2 from the germline V gene are ENHRY and SYGVKD. Trimming took 8 bases from V and 0 from J; bases not matched to a gene: 11. The CDR3 here is CAIGSGRAPTSTDTQYF. The CDR3 bases are TGTGCCATCGGCAGCGGGAGGGCCCCAACTAGCACAGATACGCAGTATTTT.

The chain links TRBV18 to TRBJ1-5; a possible D gene is TRBD1 (5 bases). This CDR3 comprises 13 residues. Germline CDR1 reads KGHSH; CDR2 reads LQKENI. V dropped 3 bases and J dropped 5 bases, with 8 bases sitting between them. The CDR3 bases are TGTGCCAGCTCACCGGACACCGATCAGCCCCAGCATTTT. Its translation: CASSPDTDQPQHF.

V gene TRBV7-9 combines with J gene TRBJ2-1; no clear D gene. From germline, CDR1 is SEHNR and CDR2 FQNEAQ (reference sequence). Trimming took off 5 bases at V and 1 base at J, with 6 bases between the two ends. This CDR3 has 13 amino acids. CDR3 in DNA: TGTGCCAGCAGCCCCGGATCCTACAATGAGCAGTTCTTC. Protein sequence: CASSPGSYNEQFF.

The chain joins TRBV6-1 to TRBJ1-5; maybe TRBD1 (5 bases). The CDR3 totals 16 residues. Germline V gene sequence: CDR1 MNHNS, CDR2 SASEGT. V was shortened by 4 bases and J by 0 bases, with 13 bases between the two germline ends. The DNA for the CDR3 is TGTGCCAGCAGTGCTATGGGGCAGAGTAGCAATCAGCCCCAGCATTTT. This encodes CASSAMGQSSNQPQHF.

This clone was seen only a few times. V and J are TRBV7-8 and TRBJ1-3; D is unclear. Trimming stripped 2 bases from V and 0 bases from J, with 5 bases between. Germline-derived CDR1 and CDR2 are SGHVS and FQNEAQ. The CDR3 extends over 14 amino acids. CDR3 in DNA: TGTGCCAGCAGCTTAAAACGCTCTGGAAACACCATATATTTT. Protein product: CASSLKRSGNTIYF.

The chain combines TRBV2 with TRBJ2-7; 9 bases match TRBD1. Germline assignment: CDR1 SNHLY and CDR2 FYNNEI. V lost 5 bases to trimming and J lost 4 bases; unmatched junction nucleotides: 3. The CDR3 extends over 13 amino acids. The CDR3 loop is CASSRDRAYEQYF. The CDR3 nucleotides read TGTGCCAGCAGTCGGGACAGGGCGTACGAGCAGTACTTC.